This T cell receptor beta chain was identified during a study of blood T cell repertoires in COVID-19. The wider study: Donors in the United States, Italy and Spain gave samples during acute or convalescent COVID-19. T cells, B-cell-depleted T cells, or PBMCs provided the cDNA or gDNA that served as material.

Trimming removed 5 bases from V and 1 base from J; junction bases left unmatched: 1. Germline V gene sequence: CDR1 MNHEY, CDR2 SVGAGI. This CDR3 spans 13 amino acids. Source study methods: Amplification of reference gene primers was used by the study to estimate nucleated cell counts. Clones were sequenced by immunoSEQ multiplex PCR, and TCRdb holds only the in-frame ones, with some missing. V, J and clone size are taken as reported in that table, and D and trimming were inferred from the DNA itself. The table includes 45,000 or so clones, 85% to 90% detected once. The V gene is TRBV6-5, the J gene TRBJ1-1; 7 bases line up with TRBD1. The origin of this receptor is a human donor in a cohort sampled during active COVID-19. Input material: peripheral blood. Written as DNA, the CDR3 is TGTGCCAGCAGTCAGGGGGAGAACACTGAAGCTTTCTTT. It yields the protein CASSQGENTEAFF.